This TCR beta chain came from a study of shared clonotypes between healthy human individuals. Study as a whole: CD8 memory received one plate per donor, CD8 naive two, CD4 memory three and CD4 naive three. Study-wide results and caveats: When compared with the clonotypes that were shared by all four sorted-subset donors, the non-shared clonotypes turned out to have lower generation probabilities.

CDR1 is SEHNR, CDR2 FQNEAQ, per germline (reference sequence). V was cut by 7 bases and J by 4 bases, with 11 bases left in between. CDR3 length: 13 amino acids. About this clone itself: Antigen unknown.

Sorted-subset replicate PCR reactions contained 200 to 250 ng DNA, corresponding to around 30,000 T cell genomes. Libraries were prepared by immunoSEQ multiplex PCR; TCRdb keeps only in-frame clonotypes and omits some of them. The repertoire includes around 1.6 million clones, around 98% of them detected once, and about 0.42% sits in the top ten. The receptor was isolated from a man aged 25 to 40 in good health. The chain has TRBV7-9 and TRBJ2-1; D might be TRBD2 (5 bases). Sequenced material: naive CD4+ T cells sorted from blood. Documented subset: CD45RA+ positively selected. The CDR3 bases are TGTGCCAGCACCCCCGGGGTTTACAATGAGCAGTTCTTC. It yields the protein CASTPGVYNEQFF.